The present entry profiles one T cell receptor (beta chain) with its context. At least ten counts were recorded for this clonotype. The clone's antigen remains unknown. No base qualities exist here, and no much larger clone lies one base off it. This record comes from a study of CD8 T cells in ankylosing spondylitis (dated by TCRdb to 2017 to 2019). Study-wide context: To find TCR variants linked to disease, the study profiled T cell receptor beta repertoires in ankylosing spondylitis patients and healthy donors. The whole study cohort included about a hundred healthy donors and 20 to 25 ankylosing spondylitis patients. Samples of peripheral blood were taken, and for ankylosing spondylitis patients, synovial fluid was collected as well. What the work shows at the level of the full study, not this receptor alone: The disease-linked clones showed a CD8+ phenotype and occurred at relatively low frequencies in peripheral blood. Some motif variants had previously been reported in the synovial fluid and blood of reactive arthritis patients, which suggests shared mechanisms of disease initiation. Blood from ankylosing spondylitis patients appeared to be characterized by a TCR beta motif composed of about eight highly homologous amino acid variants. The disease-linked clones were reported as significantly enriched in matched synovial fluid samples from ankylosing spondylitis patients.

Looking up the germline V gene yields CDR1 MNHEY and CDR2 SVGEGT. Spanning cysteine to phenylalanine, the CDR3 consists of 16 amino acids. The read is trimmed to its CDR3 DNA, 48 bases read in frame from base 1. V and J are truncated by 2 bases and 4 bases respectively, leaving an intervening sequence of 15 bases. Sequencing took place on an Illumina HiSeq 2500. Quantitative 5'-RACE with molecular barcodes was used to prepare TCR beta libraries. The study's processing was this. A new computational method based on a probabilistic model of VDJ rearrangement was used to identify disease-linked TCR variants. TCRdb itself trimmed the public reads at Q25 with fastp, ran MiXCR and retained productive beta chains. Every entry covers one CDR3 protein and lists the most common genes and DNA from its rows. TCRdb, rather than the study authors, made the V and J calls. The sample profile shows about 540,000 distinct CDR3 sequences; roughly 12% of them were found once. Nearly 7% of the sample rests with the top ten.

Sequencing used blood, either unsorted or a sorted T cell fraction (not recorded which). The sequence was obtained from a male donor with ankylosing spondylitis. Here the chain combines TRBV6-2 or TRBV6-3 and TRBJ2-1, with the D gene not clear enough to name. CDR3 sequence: CASSYRPSRQYNEQFF. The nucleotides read TGTGCCAGCAGTTACCGCCCAAGTAGGCAGTACAATGAGCAGTTCTTC.